This T cell receptor beta chain was captured by sequencing in a study of blood T cell repertoires in COVID-19. In the authors' methods: Nucleated cell counts were estimated from reference gene primer amplification. Generated by immunoSEQ multiplex PCR, the TCRdb table keeps only in-frame clones and is missing some. Clone size and V and J calls were adopted from that table, with D and trimming inferred from the DNA. The table has around 110,000 clones, roughly 78% seen once. The CDR3 extends over 16 amino acids. J was trimmed by 5 bases and V by 5 bases; bases with no gene match: 8. Germline CDR1 MNHEY, CDR2 SMNVEV (reference sequence).

The sequenced material came from peripheral blood. The TCR comes from a man in his 60s with active or convalescent COVID-19. V and J are TRBV27 and TRBJ2-3; 12 nucleotides match TRBD2. The CDR3 sequence: CASSRRLAGVEDTQYF. CDR3 bases: TGTGCCAGCAGTCGCCGACTAGCGGGAGTGGAAGATACGCAGTATTTT.